Shown below are 26 T cell receptor beta chains from a single sample sequenced in a study of T cell changes during pregnancy in multiple sclerosis. TCRdb's table, derived via immunoSEQ multiplex PCR, lists solely in-frame clones and lacks some. The sample includes approximately 88,000 clones, around 94% seen only once; the top ten take over 2%. This material consisted of peripheral blood, taken in the first trimester of pregnancy. These receptors were taken from a female donor with multiple sclerosis, enrolled in a pregnancy study.

The chain has TRBV2 and TRBJ1-2, with D tentatively TRBD1 (5 bases). The CDR3 has 14 amino acids. Germline V gives CDR1 SNHLY, CDR2 FYNNEI. V shed 2 bases and J shed 8 bases, with 15 bases lying between them. DNA of the CDR3: TGTGCCAGCAGTGAAAATGCGGGGGGACGGGGCTACACCTTC. Translation: CASSENAGGRGYTF.

The DNA of the CDR3 is TGTGCCAGCAGCTTAAGGACAGGGGAACAGCCCCAGCATTTT. Translation: CASSLRTGEQPQHF. J is TRBJ1-5 and V is TRBV7-2; 9 nucleotides match TRBD1. Germline V gene sequence: CDR1 SGHTA, CDR2 FQGNSA. The V gene end was trimmed by 2 bases and the J gene end by 7 bases; junction bases not matched to a gene: 3. This CDR3 region has 14 residues.

The V call is TRBV5-1, the J call TRBJ2-7; 7 bases fit TRBD1. This CDR3 region has 15 residues. V lost 2 bases, J lost 3 bases, and 8 bases stayed unmatched. Germline values: CDR1 SGHRS, CDR2 YFSETQ. The CDR3: CASSFSGQPDYEQYF. The CDR3 nucleotides are TGCGCCAGCAGCTTCTCGGGACAGCCAGACTACGAGCAGTACTTC.

This chain connects TRBV5-1 to TRBJ2-1; a weak D match, TRBD2 (5 bases). V gave up 4 bases and J gave up 0 bases, with 20 bases separating them. Germline values: CDR1 SGHRS, CDR2 YFSETQ. The CDR3 extends over 18 amino acids. CDR3 in amino acids: CASSRRGGGSSSYNEQFF. The DNA for the CDR3 is TGCGCCAGCAGCCGGCGAGGTGGCGGGTCCAGCTCCTACAATGAGCAGTTCTTC. Full variable domain (rest looked up from reference TRBV5-1 and TRBJ2-1): KAGVTQTPRYLIKTRGQQVTLSCSPISGHRSVSWYQQTPGQGLQFLFEYFSETQRNKGNFPGRFSGRQFSNSRSEMNVSTLELGDSALYLCASSRRGGGSSSYNEQFFGPGTRLTVL.

The J gene is TRBJ2-7, the V gene TRBV20-1; D unresolved. The V end lost 5 bases, the J end lost 1 base, and 6 bases lay between the germline ends. This CDR3 has 11 residues. Germline lookup yields CDR1 DFQATT and CDR2 SNEGSKA (reference sequence). The CDR3: CSALVSYEQYF. The CDR3 coding sequence is TGCAGTGCTTTAGTTTCCTACGAGCAGTACTTC.

The genes are TRBV29-1 and TRBJ2-1; TRBD1 is a possible D gene (7 bases). Looked up from germline, CDR1 is SQVTM and CDR2 is ANQGSEA. The CDR3 sequence is 13 residues long. Trimming shortened V by 7 bases and J by 3 bases, and 13 bases separated the two germline ends. This chain's CDR3 is CSARDSNYNEQFF. CDR3 coding DNA: TGCAGCGCGCGGGACAGTAACTACAATGAGCAGTTCTTC.

The chain employs TRBV10-3 and TRBJ2-1, with a tentative D call TRBD1 (5 bases). V was clipped by 8 bases and J by 5 bases, with 13 bases between them. The CDR3 consists of 13 residues. The germline gives CDR1 ENHRY, CDR2 SYGVKD. The CDR3 DNA sequence: TGTGCCATCCGCCGATTAGGGGACAATGAGCAGTTCTTC. Its translation is CAIRRLGDNEQFF.

The chain joins TRBV9 to TRBJ2-3; D is possibly TRBD2 (6 bases). Germline V gene data show CDR1 as SGDLS and CDR2 as YYNGEE. Trimming shortened V by 3 bases and J by 2 bases, and 22 bases separated the two germline ends. CDR3 length: 18 residues. CDR3 sequence reads: CASSAPALGTGHTDTQYF. The CDR3 nucleotides are TGTGCCAGCAGCGCCCCCGCCCTCGGGACTGGACACACAGATACGCAGTATTTT.

The CDR3 DNA follows: TGCGCCAGCAGCCAAGAAAGCTCGGGAGCGTTGGGTGAGCAGTTCTTC. Amino acid sequence: CASSQESSGALGEQFF. The rearrangement links TRBV4-1 to TRBJ2-1; D is possibly TRBD2 (6 bases). The V gene's germline CDR1 is MGHRA and CDR2 YSYEKL. The ends were cut back, 0 bases at V and 9 bases at J, with 18 bases in the middle. The CDR3 runs to 16 residues.

The V and J genes are TRBV6-5 and TRBJ2-2, with a tentative D call TRBD2 (5 bases). In germline, CDR1 is MNHEY, CDR2 SVGAGI. This CDR3 is 14 amino acids long. V lost 3 bases, J lost 6 bases, and 11 bases lay in between. The CDR3 DNA reads as TGTGCCAGCAGTTATGTCTTCGGGGCCGGGGAGCTGTTTTTT. Translated, it gives CASSYVFGAGELFF.

CDR3 in DNA: TGTGCCAGCTCACCACCGGCAGAGACCCAGTACTTC. Translating gives CASSPPAETQYF. The chain links TRBV18 to TRBJ2-5, with D uncertain. The CDR3 has 12 residues. Trimming took off 0 bases at V and 4 bases at J, with 3 bases between the two ends. Germline assignment: CDR1 KGHSH and CDR2 LQKENI. Using reference TRBV18 and TRBJ2-5 for the parts outside the CDR3, the full variable domain is NAGVMQNPRHLVRRRGQEARLRCSPMKGHSHVYWYRQLPEEGLKFMVYLQKENIIDESGMPKERFSAEFPKEGPSILRIQQVVRGDSAAYFCASSPPAETQYFGPGTRLLVL.

This chain links TRBV30 with TRBJ1-1, with a weak D call TRBD1 (6 bases). The CDR3 contains 13 residues. V lost 0 bases and J lost 1, with 6 bases in between. The germline V gene encodes CDR1 GTSNPN and CDR2 SVGIG (reference sequence). The CDR3 DNA reads TGTGCCTGGAGTGTACAGGGGAACACTGAAGCTTTCTTT. It encodes CAWSVQGNTEAFF.

This clone showed up just a few times. The J gene is TRBJ1-5, the V gene TRBV29-1; D call uncertain. CDR1 SQVTM and CDR2 ANQGSEA come from the germline V gene. The V gene lost 7 bases and the J gene lost 6 bases, with 13 bases spanning the gap. This CDR3 is 12 amino acids long. The DNA for the CDR3 is TGCAGCGCAGGCGGGTGGGGTCAGCCCCAGCATTTT. Amino acid sequence: CSAGGWGQPQHF.

Only a few counts were recorded for this clone. The chain has TRBV5-1 and TRBJ1-1; tentative D call: TRBD1 (6 bases). The V end lost 0 bases, the J end lost 0 bases, and 6 bases lay between the germline ends. CDR3 length equals 14 residues. The germline CDR1 and CDR2 sequences are SGHRS and YFSETQ. CDR3 bases: TGCGCCAGCAGCTTGGACAGGGTGAACACTGAAGCTTTCTTT. Translating it yields CASSLDRVNTEAFF.

The chain is built from TRBV9 and TRBJ2-2; 9 bases agree with TRBD1. Germline CDR1 is SGDLS and CDR2 is YYNGEE. This CDR3 has 15 amino acids. V lost 3 bases to trimming and J lost 4 bases; unmatched junction nucleotides: 4. Here the CDR3 DNA reads TGTGCCAGCAGCGCAATACAGGGGGCCACCGGGGAGCTGTTTTTT. Amino acid sequence: CASSAIQGATGELFF.

This rearrangement joins TRBV6-5 to TRBJ1-5; tentative D call: TRBD1 (5 bases). Germline V gene lookup returns CDR1 MNHEY and CDR2 SVGAGI. The ends were cut back, 7 bases at V and 1 base at J, with 11 bases in the middle. This CDR3 has 14 amino acids. CDR3 in amino acids: CASMRQGSNQPQHF. The CDR3 DNA is TGTGCCAGCATGAGGCAGGGAAGCAATCAGCCCCAGCATTTT.

The chain has TRBV13 and TRBJ2-7; 14 bases map to TRBD2. The CDR3 has 18 residues. The J segment lost 0 bases and the V segment lost 5 bases, leaving 9 bases of the junction unmatched. Germline V CDR1 and CDR2: PRHDT, FYEKMQ (reference sequence). CDR3 amino acids: CASSQGLAGAKLSYEQYF. For the CDR3, the DNA is TGTGCCAGCAGCCAGGGACTAGCGGGAGCGAAACTCTCCTACGAGCAGTACTTC.

The chain has TRBV27 and TRBJ2-7; 12 bases map to TRBD2. Germline V lookup: CDR1 MNHEY, CDR2 SMNVEV (reference sequence). Trimming took 7 bases from V and 1 from J; bases not matched to a gene: 11. CDR3 length: 17 residues. Here the CDR3 reads CASNPGGGLAGSYEQYF. CDR3 DNA sequence: TGTGCCAGCAACCCCGGAGGAGGACTAGCGGGGTCCTACGAGCAGTACTTC.

The chain joins TRBV5-4 to TRBJ1-1, with 7 bases aligning to TRBD1. From germline, CDR1 is SGHNT and CDR2 YYREEE (reference sequence). V lost 3 bases to trimming and J lost 2 bases; unmatched junction nucleotides: 7. The CDR3 spans 15 residues. This CDR3 reads CASSWPGQLNTEAFF. The CDR3 region has the DNA TGTGCCAGCAGCTGGCCGGGACAGCTAAACACTGAAGCTTTCTTT.

The chain combines TRBV7-8 with TRBJ1-5; D possibly corresponds to TRBD1 (5 bases). CDR3 length equals 15 residues. Deletions cut 3 bases from V and 3 bases from J, with 12 bases between. Germline V CDR1 and CDR2: SGHVS, FQNEAQ. The CDR3: CASSFRDSFNQPQHF. The CDR3 nucleotides read TGTGCCAGCAGCTTCCGTGACAGTTTCAATCAGCCCCAGCATTTT.

The chain joins TRBV28 to TRBJ1-2; tentatively, D is TRBD1 (5 bases). This CDR3 region has 15 residues. Germline-derived CDR1 and CDR2 are MDHEN and SYDVKM. V was clipped by 4 bases and J by 8 bases, with 20 bases between them. The CDR3, as DNA: TGTGCCAGCAGTTCTCCCGGTGGGGGGGGTTGGGGCTACACCTTC. Translated: CASSSPGGGGWGYTF.

The chain joins TRBV27 to TRBJ2-7; D may be TRBD2 (6 bases). Germline values: CDR1 MNHEY, CDR2 SMNVEV (reference sequence). The V and J ends lost 5 bases and 2 bases respectively, with 13 bases between them. The CDR3 runs 14 residues. Here the CDR3 reads CASSPLASPYEQYF. The CDR3 coding sequence is TGTGCCAGCAGTCCTCTAGCGTCACCCTACGAGCAGTACTTC.

The chain uses TRBV29-1 and TRBJ2-1; D gene uncertain. The CDR3 runs 14 residues. The germline V gene has CDR1 SQVTM and CDR2 ANQGSEA. V was shortened by 2 bases and J by 3 bases, with 11 bases between the two germline ends. CDR3 sequence reads: CSVERSENYNEQFF. The CDR3 DNA follows: TGCAGCGTTGAAAGAAGCGAAAACTACAATGAGCAGTTCTTC.

V usage is TRBV18 and J usage is TRBJ2-7; 7 nucleotides line up with TRBD1. V was pared by 3 bases and J by 6 bases, with 14 bases of the junction left unmatched. Germline assignment: CDR1 KGHSH and CDR2 LQKENI. The CDR3 is 16 residues long. The chain's CDR3 is CASSPMRGRSRPEQYF. Written as DNA, the CDR3 is TGTGCCAGCTCACCTATGAGGGGGCGTTCTCGCCCCGAGCAGTACTTC.

This clone came up a few times. V gene TRBV6-6 combines with J gene TRBJ1-1; TRBD1 might be the D (5 bases). The CDR3 has 12 amino acids. V lost 6 bases and J 6 bases, leaving 11 bases between the germline ends. In germline, CDR1 is MNHNY, CDR2 SVGAGI (reference sequence). CDR3 loop: CASSPGLAEAFF. The CDR3 DNA sequence: TGTGCCAGCAGCCCAGGGCTTGCTGAAGCTTTCTTT.

The J gene is TRBJ2-1, the V gene TRBV28; 10 bases are a match to TRBD2. The CDR3 extends over 14 amino acids. In germline, CDR1 is MDHEN, CDR2 SYDVKM. V lost 2 bases, J lost 6 bases, and 1 base stayed unmatched. This CDR3 reads CASSLVAGGNEQFF. The CDR3 nucleotides read TGTGCCAGCAGTTTAGTAGCGGGAGGCAATGAGCAGTTCTTC.